This TCR beta chain was captured in a study of blood T cell repertoires in COVID-19 (dated by TCRdb to about 2020). General notes on the study: Samples from collaborators originated in the United States, Italy and Spain and spanned both the acute and convalescent phases of COVID-19. A freely available public database, intended as a resource for researchers studying the immune response to SARS-CoV-2, is where the repertoires were released. Sample metadata almost always included a de-identified subject ID, COVID-19 status, age in years and sex. The prospective study material was composed of cDNA or gDNA derived from T cells, B-cell-depleted T cells, or PBMCs. Where HLA class I and class II types were available, the types were taken from metadata supplied by the sample provider, not from assay-based typing. Samples were obtained from the ongoing ImmuneRACE study (first 160 participants) and from 950 to 1,500 subjects provided by 6 global collaborators. The dataset comprised deeply sampled blood TCRbeta repertoires from subjects exposed to, actively infected with, or recovered from COVID-19. Results the study describes overall, beyond this receptor: The amount of clinical and demographic metadata varied by source and participant and was provided uncurated.

TCRbeta CDR3 regions were amplified from genomic DNA by means of the immunoSEQ Assay, a bias-controlled multiplex PCR. Regarding the original processing steps: The number of nucleated cells in each sample was estimated by amplification of reference gene primers within the assay. To quantify the absolute abundance of each unique TCRbeta CDR3 rearrangement, sequence reads were collapsed and filtered. Productive Simpson clonality was computed per sample as the square root of Simpson's diversity index over productive rearrangements. Held by TCRdb, this immuneACCESS table contains in-frame sequences only and omits some clones. Under half of the omission traces to an unresolved V gene where checked; the cause of the rest is unknown. That table is the source of V, J and clone size, and D and trimming were worked out from the DNA. The sample yields 200,000 or so clones; roughly 84% were counted once. Less than 2.5% of the sample is taken by the ten largest.

A note on this clone: What this receptor recognizes is not known. Base qualities were left out, and no much larger clone turns up one base away.

Whole blood was collected in K2EDTA tubes by collaborating institutions according to the institutions' own protocols. For TCRbeta analysis, collaborators shipped samples as frozen whole blood, isolated PBMCs, or DNA extracted from either of those sample types. Sequenced input: peripheral blood. The origin of this receptor is a woman aged 60 to 75 with acute or convalescent COVID-19.

The CDR3 is CASSLTGYNYGYTF. The DNA sequence is as follows: TGTGCCAGCAGCTTGACAGGGTATAACTATGGCTACACCTTC. The chain links TRBV5-8 with TRBJ1-2; the D region possibly corresponds to TRBD1 (6 bases align). CDR1 and CDR2, looked up from the germline V gene, are SGHTS and YDEGEE. CDR3 length: 14 amino acids, cysteine to phenylalanine. Of all the DNA, just the CDR3 is kept, 42 bases in frame from base 1. V drops 1 base and J drops 1 base, leaving 8 bases in between.